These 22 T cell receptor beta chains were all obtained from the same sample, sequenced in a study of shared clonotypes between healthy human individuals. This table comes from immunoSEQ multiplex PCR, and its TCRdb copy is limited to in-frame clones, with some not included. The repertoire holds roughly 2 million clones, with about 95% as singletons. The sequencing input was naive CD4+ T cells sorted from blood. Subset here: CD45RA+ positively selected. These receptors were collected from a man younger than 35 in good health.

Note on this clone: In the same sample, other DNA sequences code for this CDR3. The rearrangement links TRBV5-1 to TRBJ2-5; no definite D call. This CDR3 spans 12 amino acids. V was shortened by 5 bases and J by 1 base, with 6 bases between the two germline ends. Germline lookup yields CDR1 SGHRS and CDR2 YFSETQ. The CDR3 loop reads CASSSSQETQYF. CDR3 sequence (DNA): TGCGCCAGCAGTTCATCCCAAGAGACCCAGTACTTC.

The CDR3 reads CASSLQGAGTGELFF. CDR3 sequence (DNA): TGTGCCAGCAGCTTGCAGGGGGCCGGCACCGGGGAGCTGTTTTTT. This sequence joins TRBV5-4 and TRBJ2-2; 8 bases match TRBD1. There are 15 residues in the CDR3. V dropped 1 base and J dropped 4; count of bases not matched to a gene: 3. CDR1 SGHNT and CDR2 YYREEE come from the germline V gene (reference sequence).

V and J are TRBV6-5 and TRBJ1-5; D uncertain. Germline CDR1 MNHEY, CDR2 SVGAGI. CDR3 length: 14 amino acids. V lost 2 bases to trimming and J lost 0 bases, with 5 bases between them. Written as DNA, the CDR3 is TGTGCCAGCAGTTACAGGATTAGCAATCAGCCCCAGCATTTT. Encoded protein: CASSYRISNQPQHF.

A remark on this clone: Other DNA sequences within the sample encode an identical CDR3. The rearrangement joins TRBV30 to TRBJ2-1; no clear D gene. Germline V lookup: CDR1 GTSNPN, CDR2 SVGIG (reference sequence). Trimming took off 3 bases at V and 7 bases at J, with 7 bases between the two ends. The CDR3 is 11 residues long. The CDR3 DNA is TGTGCCTGGAGCTCCCGGAATGAGCAGTTCTTC. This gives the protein CAWSSRNEQFF.

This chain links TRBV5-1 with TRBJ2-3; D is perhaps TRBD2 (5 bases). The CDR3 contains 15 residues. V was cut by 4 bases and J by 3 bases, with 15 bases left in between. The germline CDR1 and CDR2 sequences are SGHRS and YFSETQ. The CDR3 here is CASSLGNLNTDTQYF. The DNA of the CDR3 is TGCGCCAGCAGCCTCGGGAATCTAAATACAGATACGCAGTATTTT.

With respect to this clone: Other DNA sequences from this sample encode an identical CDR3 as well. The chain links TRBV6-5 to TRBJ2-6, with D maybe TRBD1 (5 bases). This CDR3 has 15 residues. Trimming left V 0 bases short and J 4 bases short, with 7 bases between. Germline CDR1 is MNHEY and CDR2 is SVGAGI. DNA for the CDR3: TGTGCCAGCAGTTACTCAGGGGCCGGGGCCAACGTCCTGACTTTC. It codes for CASSYSGAGANVLTF.

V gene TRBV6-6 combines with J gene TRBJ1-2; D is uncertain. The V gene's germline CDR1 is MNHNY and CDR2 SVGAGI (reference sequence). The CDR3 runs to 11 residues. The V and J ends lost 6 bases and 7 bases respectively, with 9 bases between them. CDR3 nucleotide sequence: TGTGCCAGCAGCCCTAGAGGTGGCTACACCTTC. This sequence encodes CASSPRGGYTF.

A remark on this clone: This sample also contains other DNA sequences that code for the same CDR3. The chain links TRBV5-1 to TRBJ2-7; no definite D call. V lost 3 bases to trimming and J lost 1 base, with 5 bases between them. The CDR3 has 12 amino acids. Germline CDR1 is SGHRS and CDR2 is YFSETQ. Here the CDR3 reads CASSSDSYEQYF. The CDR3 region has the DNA TGCGCCAGCAGCTCCGATTCCTACGAGCAGTACTTC.

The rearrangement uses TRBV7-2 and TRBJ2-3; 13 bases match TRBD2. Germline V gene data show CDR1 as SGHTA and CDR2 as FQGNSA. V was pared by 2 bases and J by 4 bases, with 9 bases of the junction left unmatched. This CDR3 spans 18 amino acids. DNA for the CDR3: TGTGCCAGCAGCTTATTGGGAAGGACTAGCGGGAGTTCAGATACGCAGTATTTT. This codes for CASSLLGRTSGSSDTQYF.

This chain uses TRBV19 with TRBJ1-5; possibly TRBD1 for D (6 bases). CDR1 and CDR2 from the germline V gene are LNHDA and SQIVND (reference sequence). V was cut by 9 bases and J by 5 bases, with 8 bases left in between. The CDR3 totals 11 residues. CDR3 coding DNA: TGTGCCAGACACAGGGATCAGCCCCAGCATTTT. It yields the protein CARHRDQPQHF.

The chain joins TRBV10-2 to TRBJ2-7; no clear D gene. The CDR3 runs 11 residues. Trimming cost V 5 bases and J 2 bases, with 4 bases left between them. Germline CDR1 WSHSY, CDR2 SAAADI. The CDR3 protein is CASSLAYEQYF. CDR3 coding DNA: TGCGCCAGCAGTCTCGCCTACGAGCAGTACTTC.

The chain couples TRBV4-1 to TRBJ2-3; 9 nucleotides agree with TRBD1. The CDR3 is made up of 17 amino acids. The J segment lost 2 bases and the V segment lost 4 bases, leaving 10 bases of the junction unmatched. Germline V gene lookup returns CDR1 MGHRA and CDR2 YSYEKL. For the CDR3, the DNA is TGCGCCAGCAGCCGAGAAGGACAGGGGCCCTTCACAGATACGCAGTATTTT. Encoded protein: CASSREGQGPFTDTQYF.

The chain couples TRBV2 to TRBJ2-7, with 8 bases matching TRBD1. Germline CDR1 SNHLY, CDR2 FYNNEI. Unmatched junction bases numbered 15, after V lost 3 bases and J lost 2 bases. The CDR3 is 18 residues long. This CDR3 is CASSERALTGVPAYEQYF. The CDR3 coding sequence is TGTGCCAGCAGTGAGAGGGCCCTGACAGGGGTCCCGGCCTACGAGCAGTACTTC.

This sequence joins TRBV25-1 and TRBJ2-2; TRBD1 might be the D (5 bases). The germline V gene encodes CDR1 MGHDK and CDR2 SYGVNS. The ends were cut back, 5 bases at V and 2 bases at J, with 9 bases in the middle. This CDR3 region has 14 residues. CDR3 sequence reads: CASSPGQNTGELFF. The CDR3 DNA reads TGTGCCAGCAGTCCCGGACAAAACACCGGGGAGCTGTTTTTT.

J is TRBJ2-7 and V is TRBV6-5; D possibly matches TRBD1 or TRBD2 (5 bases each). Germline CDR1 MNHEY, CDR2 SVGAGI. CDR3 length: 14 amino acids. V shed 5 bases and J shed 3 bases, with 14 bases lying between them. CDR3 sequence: CASSAGTTRYEQYF. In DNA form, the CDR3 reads TGTGCCAGCAGTGCCGGGACGACGCGCTACGAGCAGTACTTC.

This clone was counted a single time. CDR3 nucleotides: TGTGCCAGTACTCCAATGGGGGCAGATACGCAGTATTTT. It encodes CASTPMGADTQYF. The chain carries TRBV19 and TRBJ2-3, with D tentatively TRBD1 or TRBD2 (5 bases each). V shed 7 bases and J shed 4 bases, with 12 bases lying between them. The CDR3 has 13 residues. The germline V gene has CDR1 LNHDA and CDR2 SQIVND (reference sequence).

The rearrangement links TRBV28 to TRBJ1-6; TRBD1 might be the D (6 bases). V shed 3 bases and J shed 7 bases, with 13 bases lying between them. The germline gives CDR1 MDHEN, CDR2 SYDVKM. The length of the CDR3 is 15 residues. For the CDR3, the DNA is TGTGCCAGCAGTTTTCGCGGGGGCACCAATTCACCCCTCCACTTT. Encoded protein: CASSFRGGTNSPLHF.

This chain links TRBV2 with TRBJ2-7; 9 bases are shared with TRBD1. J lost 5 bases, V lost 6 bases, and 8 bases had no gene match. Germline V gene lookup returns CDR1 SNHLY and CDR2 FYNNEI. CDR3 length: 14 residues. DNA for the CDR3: TGTGCCAGCAGGGAGACAGGGGGGTGGGACGAGCAGTACTTC. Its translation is CASRETGGWDEQYF.

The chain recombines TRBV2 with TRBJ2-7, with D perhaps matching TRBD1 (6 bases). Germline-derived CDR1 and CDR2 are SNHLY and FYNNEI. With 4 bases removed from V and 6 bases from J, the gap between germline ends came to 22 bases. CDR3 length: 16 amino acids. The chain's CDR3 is CASSGKQGFVYGEQYF. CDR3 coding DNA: TGTGCCAGCAGTGGGAAACAGGGTTTTGTGTACGGCGAGCAGTACTTC. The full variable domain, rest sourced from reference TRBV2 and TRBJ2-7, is EPEVTQTPSHQVTQMGQEVILRCVPISNHLYFYWYRQILGQKVEFLVSFYNNEISEKSEIFDDQFSVERPDGSNFTLKIRSTKLEDSAMYFCASSGKQGFVYGEQYFGPGTRLTVT.

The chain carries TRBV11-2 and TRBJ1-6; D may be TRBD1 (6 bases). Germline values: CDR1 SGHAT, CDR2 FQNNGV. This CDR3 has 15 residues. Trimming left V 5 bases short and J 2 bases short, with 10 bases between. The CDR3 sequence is CASSPTGAYNSPLHF. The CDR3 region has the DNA TGTGCCAGCAGCCCGACAGGAGCCTATAATTCACCCCTCCACTTT.

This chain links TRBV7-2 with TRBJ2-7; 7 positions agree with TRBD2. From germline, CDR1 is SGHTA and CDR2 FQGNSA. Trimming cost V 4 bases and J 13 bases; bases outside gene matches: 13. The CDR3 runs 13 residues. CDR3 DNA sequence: TGTGCCAGCAGCTCCCAGGAGACTAGCCGGATATACTTC. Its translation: CASSSQETSRIYF.

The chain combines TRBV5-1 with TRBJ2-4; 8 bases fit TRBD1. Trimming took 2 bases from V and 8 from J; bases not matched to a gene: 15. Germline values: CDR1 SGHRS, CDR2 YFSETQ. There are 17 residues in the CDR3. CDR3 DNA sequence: TGCGCCAGCAGCTTATCCGGACAGGGCGGTGCCCAACACATTCAGTACTTC. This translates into CASSLSGQGGAQHIQYF.